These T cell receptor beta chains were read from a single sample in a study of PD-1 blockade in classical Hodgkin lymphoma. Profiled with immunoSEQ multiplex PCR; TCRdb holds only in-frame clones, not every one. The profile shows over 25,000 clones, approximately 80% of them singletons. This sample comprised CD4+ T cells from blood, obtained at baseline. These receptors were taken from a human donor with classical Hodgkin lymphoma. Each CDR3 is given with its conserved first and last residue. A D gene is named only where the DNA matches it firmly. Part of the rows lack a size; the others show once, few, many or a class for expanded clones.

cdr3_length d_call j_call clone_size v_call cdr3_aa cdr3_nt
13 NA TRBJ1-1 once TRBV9 CASSVQGNTEAFF TGTGCCAGCAGCGTACAGGGGAACACTGAAGCTTTCTTT
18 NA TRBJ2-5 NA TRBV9 CASSVDGPSAQYQETQYF TGTGCCAGCAGCGTAGATGGGCCTAGCGCCCAGTACCAAGAGACCCAGTACTTC
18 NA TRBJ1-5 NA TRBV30 CAWSSRGAGLNIFQPQHF TGTGCCTGGAGTTCCCGGGGCGCGGGCCTGAATATTTTTCAGCCCCAGCATTTT
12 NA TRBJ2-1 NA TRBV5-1 CASRYPSLEQFF TGCGCCAGCAGGTACCCCTCCCTCGAGCAGTTCTTC
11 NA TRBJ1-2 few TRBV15 CATSRLGSYTF TGTGCCACCAGCAGATTGGGGAGCTACACCTTC
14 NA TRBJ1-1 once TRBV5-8 CASSLAGENTEAFF TGTGCCAGCAGCTTGGCGGGGGAGAACACTGAAGCTTTCTTT
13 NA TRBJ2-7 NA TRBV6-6 CASRLGSYYEQYF TGTGCCAGCAGGTTGGGCAGTTACTACGAGCAGTACTTC
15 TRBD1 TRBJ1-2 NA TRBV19 CASSARGGANYGYTF TGTGCCAGTAGTGCCAGGGGGGGAGCTAACTATGGCTACACCTTC
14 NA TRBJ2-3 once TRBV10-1 CASSDRTVTDTQYF TGCGCCAGCAGTGATCGGACGGTGACAGATACGCAGTATTTT
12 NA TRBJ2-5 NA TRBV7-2 CASRVLYGTQYF TGTGCCAGCAGGGTACTGTACGGGACCCAGTACTTC
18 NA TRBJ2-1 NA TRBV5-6 CASSFEGTLGGSYNEQFF TGTGCCAGCAGCTTCGAGGGCACCCTTGGGGGTTCCTACAATGAGCAGTTCTTC
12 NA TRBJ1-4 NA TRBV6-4 CASSGPSGKLFF TGTGCCAGCAGTGGCCCAAGTGGGAAACTGTTTTTT
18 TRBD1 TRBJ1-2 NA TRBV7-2 CASSGIPGQGIFIYGYTF TGTGCCAGCAGCGGTATTCCGGGACAGGGGATTTTTATCTATGGCTACACCTTC
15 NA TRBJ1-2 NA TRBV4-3 CASSQEAGLIYGYTF TGCGCCAGCAGCCAAGAAGCCGGACTTATTTATGGCTACACCTTC
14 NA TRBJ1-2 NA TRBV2 CASRRLLANYGYTF TGTGCCAGCAGAAGACTTTTAGCTAACTATGGCTACACCTTC
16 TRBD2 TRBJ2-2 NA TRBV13 CASSTLAGGRTGELFF TGTGCCAGCAGCACCCTAGCGGGGGGGCGTACCGGGGAGCTGTTTTTT
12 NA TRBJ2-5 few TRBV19 CASSTGGETQYF TGTGCCAGTAGTACCGGGGGAGAGACCCAGTACTTC
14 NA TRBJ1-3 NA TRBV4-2 CASSQDGVWNTIYF TGTGCCAGCAGCCAAGATGGGGTTTGGAACACCATATATTTT
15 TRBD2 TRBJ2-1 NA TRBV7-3 CASSLDRGDHNEQFF TGTGCCAGCAGCTTAGATCGGGGGGACCACAATGAGCAGTTCTTC
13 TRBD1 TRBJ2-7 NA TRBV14 CATESDRGYEQYF TGTGCCACGGAATCGGACAGGGGCTACGAGCAGTACTTC
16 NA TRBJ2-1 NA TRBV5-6 CASSFNLRAGNNEQFF TGTGCCAGCAGCTTTAATCTTAGGGCAGGAAACAATGAGCAGTTCTTC
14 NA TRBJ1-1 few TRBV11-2 CASRSTGSRTEAFF TGTGCCAGCAGGTCCACAGGGTCCCGAACTGAAGCTTTCTTT
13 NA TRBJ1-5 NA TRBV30 CAWTVGSNQPQHF TGTGCCTGGACAGTGGGGAGCAATCAGCCCCAGCATTTT
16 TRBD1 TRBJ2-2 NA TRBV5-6 CASSLVPGGDTGELFF TGTGCCAGCAGCTTAGTTCCAGGGGGAGACACCGGGGAGCTGTTTTTT
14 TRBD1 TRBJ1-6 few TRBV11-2 CASRLTGRDSPLHF TGTGCCAGCAGGCTGACAGGGAGGGATTCACCCCTCCACTTT
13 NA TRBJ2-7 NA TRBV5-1 CASSLPGVYEQYF TGCGCCAGCAGCTTGCCAGGGGTCTACGAGCAGTACTTC
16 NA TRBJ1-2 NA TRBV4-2 CASSQGVMPDHYGYTF TGTGCCAGCAGCCAAGGGGTTATGCCAGACCACTATGGCTACACCTTC
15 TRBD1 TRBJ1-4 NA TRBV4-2 CASSPPGQGYEKLFF TGTGCCAGCAGCCCCCCGGGACAGGGTTATGAAAAACTGTTTTTT
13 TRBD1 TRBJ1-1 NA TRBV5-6 CASRQTGGAEAFF TGTGCCAGCAGGCAAACAGGGGGGGCTGAAGCTTTCTTT
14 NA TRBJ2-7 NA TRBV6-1 CASSARRGSDEQYF TGTGCCAGCAGTGCTCGAAGGGGAAGTGACGAGCAGTACTTC
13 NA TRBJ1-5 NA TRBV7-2 CASSLIRNQPQHF TGTGCCAGCAGCTTAATACGGAATCAGCCCCAGCATTTT
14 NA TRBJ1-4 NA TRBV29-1 CSVEVTGLSEKLFF TGCAGCGTTGAGGTTACGGGGTTGAGCGAAAAACTGTTTTTT
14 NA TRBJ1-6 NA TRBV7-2 CASTLTSQAQTLHF TGTGCCAGCACCCTGACGAGCCAGGCGCAAACCCTCCACTTT
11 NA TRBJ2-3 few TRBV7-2 CASSSPGAQYF TGTGCCAGCAGCTCCCCGGGAGCGCAGTATTTT